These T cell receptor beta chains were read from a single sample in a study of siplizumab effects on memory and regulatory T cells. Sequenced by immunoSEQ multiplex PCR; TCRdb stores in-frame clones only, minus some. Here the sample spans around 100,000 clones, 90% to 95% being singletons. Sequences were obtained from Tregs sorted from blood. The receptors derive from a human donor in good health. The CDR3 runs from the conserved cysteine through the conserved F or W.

CAISGQGGSEAFF | TRBV10-3
CAISPPGGQPQHF | TRBV10-3
CASSLATDYEQYF | TRBV7-7
CASSLKGSGVTEAFF | TRBV7-3
CASSMRRDRGTGELFF | TRBV19
CAWRSGFYNEQFF | TRBV30
CASRVTGGKLFF | TRBV27
CASSPRRVAGETQYF | TRBV2
CASSLLGGSTDTQYF | TRBV7-3
CASSFLSGRADTQYF | TRBV11-2
CASSLGLAGAYQETQYF | TRBV5-1
CASSQGETGGQETQYF | TRBV4-2
CASSMTTGEVKLFF | TRBV5-4
CASSLAGVANEKLFF | TRBV5-1
CASSKLDRNYGYTF | TRBV6-6
CASSLDREGRGYTF | TRBV19
CASSYSWLAGGNEQFF | TRBV6-5
CASSIEGHATDTQYF | TRBV19
CASSLDRGEGYTF | TRBV5-1
CASRLGPYHSPLHF | TRBV6-5
CSVIAGGLNEQFF | TRBV29-1
CASSSGLAGAGSYNEQFF | TRBV5-1
CASSVDPGSGNIQYF | TRBV6-1
CASGARASGYNEQFF | TRBV19
CASSDRGRTTEAFF | TRBV6-6
CASSQEGRGDTTFF | TRBV4-1
CTSSQVNLEIYEQYF | TRBV1
CASSQRREGRYEQYF | TRBV4-1
CASSRGTGGNQETQYF | TRBV9
CASRPDWLGSGNTIYF | TRBV6-6
CASSSDISYEQYF | TRBV7-2
CASSPCLEQFF | TRBV21-1
CASSIAGGTEAFF | TRBV19
CASSTQGAGGLYEQYF | TRBV19
CASSHREKNEKLFF | TRBV18
CASSSGTYQETQYF | TRBV9